A selection of T cell receptor beta chains follows, all from one sample in a study of CD4 T cell repertoires in COVID-19. TCRdb's copy holds only in-frame clones and misses some; the assay was immunoSEQ multiplex PCR. The sample contains more than 20,000 clones, approximately 93% of which appear only once. Sequences were derived from circulating follicular helper CD4+ T cells (cTfh) from blood, sampled before the COVID-19 pandemic. Source of these receptors: a human donor who had COVID-19. CDR3s include the opening cysteine and the closing phenylalanine or tryptophan. A D gene is named only where the DNA matches it firmly. Clone sizes are given selectively: once, few, many, or a class where the clone is expanded.

D gene	V gene	clone size	J gene	CDR3 protein	CDR3 DNA
TRBD2	TRBV7-8	once	TRBJ2-6	CASSLGGGVYSGANVLTF	TGTGCCAGCAGCTTAGGGGGGGGTGTTTACTCTGGGGCCAACGTCCTGACTTTC
TRBD1	TRBV5-1	.	TRBJ1-5	CASSPGQGGQPQHF	TGCGCCAGCAGCCCCGGACAGGGCGGTCAGCCCCAGCATTTT
TRBD1	TRBV6-5	.	TRBJ2-5	CASSYSPGTAETQYF	TGTGCCAGCAGTTACTCCCCCGGGACAGCGGAGACCCAGTACTTC
TRBD2	TRBV5-5	.	TRBJ2-2	CASSLAGGGPTTGELFF	TGTGCCAGCAGCTTGGCCGGGGGGGGCCCTACGACCGGGGAGCTGTTTTTT
TRBD1	TRBV7-9	.	TRBJ1-2	CASSGRGNFYGYTF	TGTGCCAGCAGCGGCAGGGGGAACTTCTATGGCTACACCTTC
TRBD2	TRBV7-8	.	TRBJ2-1	CASSRTSGGASAQFF	TGTGCCAGCAGCCGGACTAGCGGGGGGGCCTCTGCGCAGTTCTTC
.	TRBV5-1	.	TRBJ2-5	CASSQDGGRETQYF	TGCGCCAGCAGCCAAGACGGAGGGCGGGAGACCCAGTACTTC
.	TRBV5-8	.	TRBJ1-2	CASSPRLGSYGYTF	TGTGCCAGCAGCCCGCGTCTGGGCAGCTATGGCTACACCTTC
TRBD2	TRBV18	once	TRBJ2-1	CASSPRSTSGSSHNEQFF	TGTGCCAGCTCACCACGCTCGACTAGCGGGAGTTCCCACAATGAGCAGTTCTTC
.	TRBV7-3	.	TRBJ1-1	CASSLKSAEAFF	TGTGCCAGCAGCTTAAAATCCGCTGAAGCTTTCTTT
.	TRBV11-2	once	TRBJ2-2	CASSRGDASGGATGELFF	TGTGCCAGCAGCCGAGGAGACGCTAGTGGGGGGGCCACCGGGGAGCTGTTTTTT
.	TRBV12-5	.	TRBJ1-6	CASGQGGRNSPLHF	TGTGCTAGTGGTCAGGGAGGGAGGAATTCACCCCTCCACTTT
.	TRBV18	.	TRBJ1-4	CASSDSSNEKLFF	TGTGCCAGCTCAGACAGTTCTAATGAAAAACTGTTTTTT
TRBD1	TRBV7-9	.	TRBJ1-1	CASSSGQVGSNTEAFF	TGTGCCAGCAGCTCGGGACAGGTTGGTAGTAACACTGAAGCTTTCTTT
.	TRBV4-2	.	TRBJ1-5	CASSQGSGEGNQPQHF	TGTGCCAGCAGCCAAGGATCGGGGGAGGGCAATCAGCCCCAGCATTTT
TRBD2	TRBV28	.	TRBJ2-1	CASSLSGGGNPNEQFF	TGTGCCAGCAGTTTAAGTGGCGGGGGGAACCCCAATGAGCAGTTCTTC
.	TRBV7-2	.	TRBJ2-5	CASSFGQFETQYF	TGTGCCAGCAGCTTCGGACAGTTTGAGACCCAGTACTTC
.	TRBV11-3	.	TRBJ2-1	CASSLDGLSHNEQFF	TGTGCCAGCAGCTTAGATGGGCTCTCGCACAATGAGCAGTTCTTC
.	TRBV5-4	.	TRBJ2-1	CASSPTGNSYNEQFF	TGTGCCAGCAGCCCCACGGGGAACTCCTACAATGAGCAGTTCTTC
.	TRBV2	once	TRBJ1-6	CASSVQGSSPLHF	TGTGCCAGCAGTGTACAGGGAAGTTCACCCCTCCACTTT
.	TRBV6-6	.	TRBJ1-1	CASGTGNTEAFF	TGTGCCAGCGGAACAGGGAACACTGAAGCTTTCTTT
.	TRBV9	.	TRBJ2-2	CASSVAPLAGELFF	TGTGCCAGCAGCGTAGCCCCTCTCGCCGGGGAGCTGTTTTTT
TRBD2	TRBV14	.	TRBJ2-6	CASSGRTSGINSGANVLTF	TGTGCCAGCAGCGGACGGACTAGCGGGATCAACTCTGGGGCCAACGTCCTGACTTTC
.	TRBV5-1	.	TRBJ2-7	CASSPQTASYEQYF	TGCGCCAGCAGCCCCCAGACAGCGTCCTACGAGCAGTACTTC
TRBD1	TRBV5-1	.	TRBJ1-1	CASSVGQGSGTEAFF	TGCGCCAGCAGCGTGGGACAGGGGTCGGGCACTGAAGCTTTCTTT
.	TRBV25-1	.	TRBJ2-6	CASSSRVSTSGANVLTF	TGTGCCAGCAGTTCCCGGGTTTCGACTTCTGGGGCCAACGTCCTGACTTTC
.	TRBV20-1	.	TRBJ2-5	CAPMRETQYF	TGCGCCCCAATGAGGGAGACCCAGTACTTC
.	TRBV6-6	.	TRBJ2-2	CASTHRAQNTGELFF	TGTGCCAGCACCCACAGGGCCCAAAACACCGGGGAGCTGTTTTTT
.	TRBV5-1	.	TRBJ1-6	CASSLDRADNSPLHF	TGCGCCAGCAGCTTGGACAGGGCGGACAATTCACCCCTCCACTTT
TRBD2	TRBV28	.	TRBJ2-7	CASSTRWGGSYEQYF	TGTGCCAGCAGTACCCGATGGGGGGGCTCCTACGAGCAGTACTTC
.	TRBV27	.	TRBJ1-2	CASSLLPLGDYGYTF	TGTGCCAGCAGTTTATTGCCACTGGGAGACTATGGCTACACCTTC
.	TRBV27	few	TRBJ2-3	CASSLGRRGYTDTQYF	TGTGCCAGCAGTTTAGGGCGCAGGGGTTACACAGATACGCAGTATTTT
.	TRBV7-9	once	TRBJ1-1	CASSPPRVNTEAFF	TGTGCCAGCAGCCCCCCCCGGGTGAACACTGAAGCTTTCTTT
TRBD1	TRBV7-8	.	TRBJ2-1	CASRPGTGMTNTPYNEQFF	TGTGCCAGCAGACCCGGGACAGGGATGACTAACACCCCCTACAATGAGCAGTTCTTC
.	TRBV5-6	.	TRBJ1-6	CASMWRQGNSPLHF	TGTGCCAGTATGTGGAGGCAGGGGAATTCACCCCTCCACTTT
TRBD1	TRBV6-5	.	TRBJ1-3	CASSYGQVGNTIYF	TGTGCCAGCAGTTATGGACAGGTTGGAAACACCATATATTTT
TRBD1	TRBV6-1	.	TRBJ1-1	CASSFRGQGTEAFF	TGTGCCAGCAGTTTTAGGGGACAGGGGACTGAAGCTTTCTTT
TRBD1	TRBV11-2	.	TRBJ2-6	CASSLQGAGANVLTF	TGTGCCAGCAGCTTACAGGGGGCGGGGGCCAACGTCCTGACTTTC
TRBD1	TRBV9	.	TRBJ1-3	CASSVGQGAGNTIYF	TGTGCCAGCAGCGTAGGACAGGGGGCTGGAAACACCATATATTTT
TRBD2	TRBV4-2	.	TRBJ2-5	CASSQELAGANQETQYF	TGTGCCAGCAGCCAAGAACTAGCGGGGGCTAATCAAGAGACCCAGTACTTC
TRBD1	TRBV14	.	TRBJ1-3	CASSQLPGQGSGNTIYF	TGTGCCAGCAGCCAGTTACCGGGACAGGGCTCTGGAAACACCATATATTTT
TRBD2	TRBV5-1	.	TRBJ2-6	CASRTSGATGANVLTF	TGCGCCAGCCGGACTAGCGGGGCGACTGGGGCCAACGTCCTGACTTTC
.	TRBV27	.	TRBJ1-1	CASRDTSQGGWTEAFF	TGTGCCAGCAGAGATACCTCGCAGGGAGGTTGGACTGAAGCTTTCTTT
TRBD1	TRBV25-1	.	TRBJ2-5	CASSDPGQAFKETQYF	TGTGCCAGCAGTGACCCGGGACAGGCTTTTAAAGAGACCCAGTACTTC
TRBD2	TRBV7-9	once	TRBJ2-1	CASSLSPRGLAGVSEQFF	TGTGCCAGCAGCTTAAGTCCAAGGGGTCTAGCGGGAGTTAGTGAGCAGTTCTTC
TRBD1	TRBV7-9	.	TRBJ1-5	CASSPGQGYQPQHF	TGTGCCAGCAGCCCGGGACAGGGCTATCAGCCCCAGCATTTT
TRBD2	TRBV10-1	.	TRBJ2-1	CASSESVGLAGVNEQFF	TGCGCCAGCAGTGAGTCTGTAGGACTAGCGGGAGTCAATGAGCAGTTCTTC
.	TRBV6-6	.	TRBJ2-3	CASGATSDTQYF	TGTGCCAGCGGAGCGACCTCAGATACGCAGTATTTT
.	TRBV19	.	TRBJ1-5	CASSGEVASNQPQHF	TGTGCCAGTAGCGGGGAGGTTGCTAGCAATCAGCCCCAGCATTTT
.	TRBV11-2	once	TRBJ2-1	CASSLDTGRGEQFF	TGTGCCAGCAGCTTAGATACCGGGAGAGGTGAGCAGTTCTTC
TRBD2	TRBV7-2	.	TRBJ2-7	CASSLAGGRAPGEQYF	TGTGCCAGCAGCTTAGCGGGGGGGAGGGCCCCGGGGGAGCAGTACTTC
TRBD1	TRBV5-1	.	TRBJ1-1	CASSSSGTGGEAFF	TGCGCCAGCAGCTCCTCCGGGACAGGGGGTGAAGCTTTCTTT
.	TRBV14	.	TRBJ1-1	CASSLGLGGNTEAFF	TGTGCCAGCAGCCTAGGACTCGGGGGGAACACTGAAGCTTTCTTT
TRBD1	TRBV5-1	.	TRBJ1-4	CASSPDRGAATNEKLFF	TGCGCCAGCAGCCCGGACAGGGGGGCAGCAACTAATGAAAAACTGTTTTTT
TRBD1	TRBV5-6	once	TRBJ2-7	CASSLGTGISYEQYF	TGTGCCAGCAGCTTGGGGACAGGGATCTCCTACGAGCAGTACTTC
.	TRBV19	.	TRBJ1-2	CASSIGETGNYGYTF	TGTGCCAGTAGTATCGGAGAGACCGGCAACTATGGCTACACCTTC
.	TRBV9	.	TRBJ2-3	CASSRGLFTDTQYF	TGTGCCAGCTCTAGAGGGCTATTCACAGATACGCAGTATTTT
.	TRBV7-3	.	TRBJ1-1	CASGTRDTEAFF	TGTGCCAGCGGAACCAGGGACACTGAAGCTTTCTTT
TRBD2	TRBV5-1	once	TRBJ2-7	CASSFTLAGGTYEQYF	TGCGCCAGCAGCTTTACCCTAGCGGGGGGTACCTACGAGCAGTACTTC